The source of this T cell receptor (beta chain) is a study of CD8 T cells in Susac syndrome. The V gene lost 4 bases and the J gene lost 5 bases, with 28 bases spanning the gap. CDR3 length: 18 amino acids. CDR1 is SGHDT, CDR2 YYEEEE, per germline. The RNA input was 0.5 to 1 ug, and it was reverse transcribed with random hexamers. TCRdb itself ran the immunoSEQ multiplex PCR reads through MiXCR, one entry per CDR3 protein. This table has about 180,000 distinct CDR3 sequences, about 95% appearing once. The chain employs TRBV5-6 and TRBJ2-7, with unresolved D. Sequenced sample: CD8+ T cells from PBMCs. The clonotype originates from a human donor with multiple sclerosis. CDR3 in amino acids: CASSPGLVFGPPPHEQYF. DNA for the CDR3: TGTGCCAGCAGCCCGGGTCTCGTTTTCGGGCCTCCGCCTCACGAGCAGTACTTC.